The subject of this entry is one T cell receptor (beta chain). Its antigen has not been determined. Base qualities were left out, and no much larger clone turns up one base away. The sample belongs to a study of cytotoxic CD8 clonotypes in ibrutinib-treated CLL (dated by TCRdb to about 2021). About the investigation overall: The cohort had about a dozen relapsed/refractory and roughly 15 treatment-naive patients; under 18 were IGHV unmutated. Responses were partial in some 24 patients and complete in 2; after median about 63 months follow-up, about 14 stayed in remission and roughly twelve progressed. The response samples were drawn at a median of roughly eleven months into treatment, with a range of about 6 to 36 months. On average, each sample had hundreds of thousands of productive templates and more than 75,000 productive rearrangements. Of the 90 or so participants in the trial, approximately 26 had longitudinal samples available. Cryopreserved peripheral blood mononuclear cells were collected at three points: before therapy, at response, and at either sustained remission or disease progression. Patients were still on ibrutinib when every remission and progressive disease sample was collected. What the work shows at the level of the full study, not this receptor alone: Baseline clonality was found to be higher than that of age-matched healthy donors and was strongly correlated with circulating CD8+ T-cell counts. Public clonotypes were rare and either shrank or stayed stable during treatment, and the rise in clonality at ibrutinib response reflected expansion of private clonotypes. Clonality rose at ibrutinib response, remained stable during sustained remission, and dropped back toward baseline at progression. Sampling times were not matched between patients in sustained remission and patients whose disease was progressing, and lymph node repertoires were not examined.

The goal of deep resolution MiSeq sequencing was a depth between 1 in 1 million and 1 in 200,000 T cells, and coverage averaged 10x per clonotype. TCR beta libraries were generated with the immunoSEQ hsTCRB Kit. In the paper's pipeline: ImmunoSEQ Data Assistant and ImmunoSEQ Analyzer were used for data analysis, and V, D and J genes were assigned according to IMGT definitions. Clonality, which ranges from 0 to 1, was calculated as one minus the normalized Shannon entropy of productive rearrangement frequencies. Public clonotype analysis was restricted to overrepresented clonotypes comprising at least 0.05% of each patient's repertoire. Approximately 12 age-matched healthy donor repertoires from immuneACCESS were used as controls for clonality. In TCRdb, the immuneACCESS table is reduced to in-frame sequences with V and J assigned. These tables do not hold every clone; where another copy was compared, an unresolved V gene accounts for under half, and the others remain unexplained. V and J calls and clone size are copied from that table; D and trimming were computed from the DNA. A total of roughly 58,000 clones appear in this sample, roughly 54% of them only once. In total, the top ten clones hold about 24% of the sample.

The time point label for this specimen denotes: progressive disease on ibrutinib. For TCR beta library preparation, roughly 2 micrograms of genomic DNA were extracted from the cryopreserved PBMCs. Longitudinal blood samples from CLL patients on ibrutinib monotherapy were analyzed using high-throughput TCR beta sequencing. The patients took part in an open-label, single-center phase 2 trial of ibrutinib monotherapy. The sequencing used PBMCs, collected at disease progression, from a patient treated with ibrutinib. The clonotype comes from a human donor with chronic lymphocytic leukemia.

CDR3 loop: CASSLVGGAHNSPLHF. At the DNA level, the sequence is TGTGCCAGCAGCTTAGTGGGGGGCGCACATAATTCACCCCTCCACTTT. The V and J segments used are TRBV7-9 and TRBJ1-6; the D gene is possibly TRBD1, with 6 bases matching. The CDR3 spans 16 residues, from the cysteine through the phenylalanine. Kept here is only the CDR3 DNA, which spans 48 bases and is read in frame from base 1. V is clipped by 1 base and J by 5 bases, and the sequence between their germline boundaries is 12 bases long. Reading the germline V gene (reference sequence) gives CDR1 SEHNR and CDR2 FQNEAQ.